Reported below is one TCR beta chain. This CDR3 comprises 11 residues. Looked up from germline, CDR1 is SGHRS and CDR2 is YFSETQ. With 2 bases removed from V and 10 bases from J, the gap between germline ends came to 7 bases. The PCR used 60 Vbeta and 13 Jbeta primers. TCRdb's table, derived via immunoSEQ multiplex PCR, lists solely in-frame clones and lacks some. In the table there are 150,000 to 200,000 clones, over 70% of which are singletons. This entry is derived from a study of cytomegalovirus exposure and HLA in healthy donors. V is TRBV5-1 and J is TRBJ2-1; D remains ambiguous. The receptor was derived from a woman between 45 and 60 years old in good health and CMV-seropositive. What was sequenced was PBMCs. Here the CDR3 DNA reads TGCGCCAGCAGCTTAGAGATAGAGCAGTTCTTC. It codes for CASSLEIEQFF.